One and the same sample provided the 14 T cell receptor beta chains below, sequenced in a study of PD-1 blockade in classical Hodgkin lymphoma (TCRdb year 2020). The method behind the library was the immunoSEQ multiplex PCR assay. TCRdb holds this immuneACCESS table with in-frame rearrangements only. Some clones are missing; in checked studies, unresolved V genes explain under half, and the rest has no known cause. In all, the sample holds some 63,000 clones, and 90% of those were seen once. 9.7% of the sample comes from the top ten. The time point label, as the study defines it: cycle 1 day 1 (C1D1), immediately before nivolumab initiation. Every trial patient had relapsed after autologous stem cell transplantation, and cohorts A, B and C differed in prior brentuximab vedotin exposure. This specimen was peripheral blood mononuclear cells (PBMCs), taken at baseline. These receptors originate from a human donor with classical Hodgkin lymphoma.

This rearrangement joins TRBV5-1 to TRBJ2-1, with D possibly being TRBD1 (5 bases). Looked up from germline, CDR1 is SGHRS and CDR2 is YFSETQ. Trimming pared 0 bases from V and 7 bases from J, leaving 11 bases between. This CDR3 region has 14 residues. In DNA, the CDR3 is TGCGCCAGCAGCTTGGGCCAGGGTGGGAATGAGCAGTTCTTC. Protein: CASSLGQGGNEQFF.

The V gene is TRBV10-3, the J gene TRBJ1-1; weak D call: TRBD1 (5 bases). The ends were cut back, 10 bases at V and 0 bases at J, with 12 bases in the middle. The CDR3 runs 13 residues. In germline, CDR1 is ENHRY, CDR2 SYGVKD. The CDR3 protein is CASRDGMNTEAFF. The CDR3 bases are TGTGCCAGCCGGGACGGAATGAACACTGAAGCTTTCTTT.

The chain uses TRBV19 and TRBJ2-1; 12 bases agree with TRBD2. CDR1 and CDR2 (germline): LNHDA, SQIVND (reference sequence). V shed 4 bases, J shed 2 bases, and the junction held 3 bases outside the gene matches. CDR3 length: 16 residues. The CDR3 region is CASSRTSGNPYNEQFF. CDR3 DNA sequence: TGTGCCAGTAGTAGGACTAGCGGGAACCCCTACAATGAGCAGTTCTTC.

The chain carries TRBV19 and TRBJ1-5, with no clear D. CDR1 and CDR2 from the germline V gene are LNHDA and SQIVND (reference sequence). The CDR3 spans 14 residues. V dropped 3 bases and J dropped 3 bases, with 9 bases sitting between them. The CDR3 region is CASSIIGSNQPQHF. DNA of the CDR3: TGTGCCAGTAGTATCATAGGGTCCAATCAGCCCCAGCATTTT.

The DNA for the CDR3 is TGTGCCACCAGCAGAGCCCCTAGCGGGGACTACGAGCAGTACTTC. This codes for CATSRAPSGDYEQYF. The chain has TRBV15 and TRBJ2-7; 9 bases fit TRBD2. The CDR3 sequence is 15 residues long. Germline V gives CDR1 LNHNV, CDR2 YYDKDF (reference sequence). J was trimmed by 3 bases and V by 1 base; bases with no gene match: 4.

This chain connects TRBV28 to TRBJ1-6, with 8 bases that match TRBD1. Germline CDR1 is MDHEN and CDR2 is SYDVKM. There are 14 residues in the CDR3. V was pared by 7 bases and J by 9 bases, with 8 bases of the junction left unmatched. CDR3 bases: TGTGCCAGCACCCCGGACAGGGAAGGTTCACCCCTCCACTTT. Translating it yields CASTPDREGSPLHF.

CDR3 nucleotides: TGTGCCAGCTCACCTGCGACTAGCGGCTACGAGCAGTACTTC. Translated, it gives CASSPATSGYEQYF. This chain joins TRBV18 and TRBJ2-7, with 9 positions matching TRBD2. Trimming removed 3 bases from V and 3 bases from J; junction bases left unmatched: 3. Germline V gene sequence: CDR1 KGHSH, CDR2 LQKENI. This CDR3 spans 14 amino acids.

The chain combines TRBV27 with TRBJ2-2; 15 bases agree with TRBD2. The J segment lost 10 bases and the V segment lost 4 bases, leaving 16 bases of the junction unmatched. The CDR3 sequence is 19 residues long. Germline lookup yields CDR1 MNHEY and CDR2 SMNVEV (reference sequence). The CDR3 spells CASSYQGLKGLAGGEELFF. The CDR3 DNA is TGTGCCAGCAGTTACCAGGGCCTGAAGGGACTAGCGGGGGGAGAGGAGCTGTTTTTT.

This chain uses TRBV6-5 with TRBJ1-5, with D uncertain. V dropped 4 bases and J dropped 1 base, with 5 bases sitting between them. The CDR3 length is 13 residues. CDR1 is MNHEY, CDR2 SVGAGI, per germline. This chain's CDR3 is CASSWSSNQPQHF. CDR3 bases: TGTGCCAGCAGTTGGTCCAGCAATCAGCCCCAGCATTTT.

The chain employs TRBV10-3 and TRBJ2-3; weak D call: TRBD2 (6 bases). There are 17 residues in the CDR3. V lost 11 bases, J lost 2 bases, and 26 bases lay in between. CDR1 and CDR2 (germline): ENHRY, SYGVKD. Here the CDR3 DNA reads TGTGCCCAACCTTTATCTAGCGTTGGGAGAAACACAGATACGCAGTATTTT. This gives the protein CAQPLSSVGRNTDTQYF.

In this sample, this clone turned up once. The chain employs TRBV11-2 and TRBJ2-2; D is uncertain. Germline CDR1 is SGHAT and CDR2 is FQNNGV. The CDR3 consists of 17 residues. Trimming stripped 3 bases from V and 3 bases from J, with 17 bases between. The CDR3: CASSFSSGWLDTGELFF. The CDR3 region has the DNA TGTGCCAGCAGCTTCTCATCAGGTTGGCTGGACACCGGGGAGCTGTTTTTT.

The rearrangement joins TRBV7-3 to TRBJ2-1; 9 nucleotides align to TRBD2. Germline V gene sequence: CDR1 SGHTA, CDR2 FQGTGA. CDR3 length equals 16 residues. With V trimmed by 5 bases and J by 8 bases, 13 bases remained unmatched. The CDR3 spells CASSPTPGLASDEQFF. The CDR3, as DNA: TGTGCCAGCAGCCCGACACCGGGACTAGCTAGCGATGAGCAGTTCTTC.

CDR3 sequence reads: CASGTQGTAGELFF. For the CDR3, the DNA is TGTGCCAGCGGTACACAGGGAACCGCCGGGGAGCTGTTTTTT. V is TRBV11-2 and J is TRBJ2-2, with D perhaps matching TRBD1 (6 bases). Germline assignment: CDR1 SGHAT and CDR2 FQNNGV. Deletions cut 8 bases from V and 6 bases from J, with 16 bases between. This CDR3 has 14 amino acids.

The chain couples TRBV10-3 to TRBJ2-3; D is possibly TRBD2 (5 bases). Germline V gives CDR1 ENHRY, CDR2 SYGVKD. There are 17 residues in the CDR3. The ends were cut back, 2 bases at V and 0 bases at J, with 15 bases in the middle. CDR3 amino acids: CAISERLGSASTDTQYF. The CDR3 DNA reads as TGTGCCATCAGTGAGCGCCTGGGTAGCGCCAGCACAGATACGCAGTATTTT.